This T cell receptor beta chain is drawn from a study of monozygotic twins with inflammatory bowel disease (dated by TCRdb to about 2019). In terms of the full investigation: The complete study included about 28 monozygotic twin pairs: 19 IBD-discordant Danish pairs and nine German pairs, of which four were IBD-concordant and five were IBD-discordant. Within discordant pairs, disease-associated traits were sought mainly by comparing IBD patients with their genetically identical healthy co-twins. Each individual had, on average, about 151 000 unique TCRalpha sequences and 181 000 unique TCRbeta sequences available for analysis. What the research found in general, with its limitations: Different T cell subtypes could not be distinguished in the analysis. No difference in repertoire similarity was observed between concordant and discordant twins, possibly owing to limited statistical power. Measured by the inverse Simpson index, TCRbeta repertoire diversity was lower in IBD patients than in their healthy co-twins. Differing immunosuppressive treatments among patients may have added background noise and inter-individual variability to the repertoires. The results gave no support for a single strong signal or clonotype linked to IBD. Compared with healthy twins, IBD patients shared fewer clonotypes with other individuals, and the difference was most pronounced in patients with signs of disease activity.

The library came from 5' RACE. Preparation of each TCR library used approximately 3.5 ug of total RNA. For each sample, cDNA synthesis with SMARTScribe reverse transcriptase was split into eight separate reactions. Unique molecular identifiers containing a 6-nucleotide sample barcode were introduced through template switching during cDNA synthesis. Amplification of TCRalpha and TCRbeta cDNA involved two nested PCRs of around 15 and 9 cycles, and each PCR was followed by bead purification. Before amplification, the cDNA was both treated with uracil DNA-glycosylase and purified with the QIAquick PCR purification kit. The second PCR was the step at which Illumina TruSeq-compatible adapters and sample-specific barcodes were added. TapeStation and Qubit were used to check library quality and concentration, and 4 to 6 ng of each library was pooled. The pooled libraries were sequenced with 2 x 100 bp reads and custom sequencing primers on an Illumina HiSeq2500 single-index Rapid Run. The paper's processing steps were these. PCR and sequencing errors were corrected by UMI-based consensus assembly using MiGEC version 1.2.6. MiXCR version 2.1.1 was used for V(D)J alignment, clonotype assembly and CDR3 extraction. To normalise gene usage, clonotype sharing and MAIT/NKT TCR abundance, the top 1000, 10 000 and 20 000 clonotypes in each sample were analysed. After downsampling to 27 000 UMIs, diversity was calculated as the inverse Simpson index using the vegan R package. Statistical testing used paired Mann-Whitney U tests on the discordant twin pairs and applied Benjamini-Hochberg correction for multiple testing. One entry per CDR3 protein sequence results from the TCRdb reprocessing of the reads, with DNA left out. For this entry, the V and J calls and clone size follow TCRdb and not the study's own pipeline. The record for this sample contains 300,000 to 400,000 distinct CDR3 sequences. The ten biggest clones cover around 2% of the sample.

From each donor, an approximately 2.5 ml peripheral blood sample was collected into PAXgene tubes and stored at -80 degrees C. Without any T cell sorting, total RNA was extracted from whole blood using the PAXgene blood miRNA kit on an automated QIAcube. Peripheral blood from monozygotic twin pairs who were concordant or discordant for inflammatory bowel disease underwent deep TCRalpha and TCRbeta repertoire profiling using unique molecular barcoding. Smoking habits were recorded for all twin pairs, and individuals were classified as current, former or never smokers. Comments on this clonotype: The specificity of this receptor is unknown.

The CDR3 starts with the cysteine, ends with the phenylalanine, and has 12 residues. The coding DNA is unavailable. The clonotype was recovered from a human donor with ulcerative colitis or Crohn's disease, or a healthy co-twin of an affected twin (not recorded which). This receptor chain uses TRBV12-3 or TRBV12-4 and TRBJ2-7. What was sequenced was blood. CDR3 reads: CASSSTSYEQYF.